The sequence of this TCR beta chain was determined in a study of CD8 T cells in Susac syndrome. Study-wide results and caveats: As the study acknowledged, the number of individuals who were part of its TCR sequencing and HLA analysis was relatively small.

Trimming cost V 6 bases and J 4 bases; bases outside gene matches: 4. The CDR3 is 14 amino acids. Per germline, CDR1 LNHDA and CDR2 SQIVND (reference sequence). Negative isolation yielded CD8+ and CD4+ T cells; FACS enriched TEMRA cells. RNA in amounts of roughly 0.45 to 1 ug was reverse transcribed with random hexamers. By means of immunoSEQ multiplex PCR, TCR beta CDR3 spanning 54 Vbeta and 13 Jbeta underwent amplification. In TCRdb, the immunoSEQ multiplex PCR reads were re-called with MiXCR into one record per CDR3 protein. This sample has 200,000 or so distinct CDR3 sequences; 90% to 95% occur once, and the top ten carry 0.093%. Notes on this clonotype: Its specificity is not known.

The sequence came from a human donor with multiple sclerosis. Specimen: CD4+ T cells from PBMCs. The rearrangement uses TRBV19 and TRBJ2-2; 8 bases match TRBD1. CDR3 sequence: CASSRDRITGELFF. The CDR3 DNA follows: TGTGCCAGTAGCAGGGACAGGATCACCGGGGAGCTGTTTTTT.